The 3 T cell receptor beta chains below come from one sample, sequenced in a study of blood T cell repertoires in COVID-19. The protocol was immunoSEQ multiplex PCR, while the TCRdb copy is restricted to in-frame clones and leaves out a portion. Seen here are around 340,000 clones, 65% to 90% observed once, and the top ten hold around 7.5%. Sequencing was performed on peripheral blood. These receptors all stem from a woman in her sixties or seventies with COVID-19, enrolled during active disease.

This chain connects TRBV30 to TRBJ1-2; no clear D gene. V dropped 8 bases and J dropped 1 base, with 11 bases sitting between them. The CDR3 length is 12 residues. Germline V gene data show CDR1 as GTSNPN and CDR2 as SVGIG (reference sequence). CDR3 residues: CAVLGFNYGYTF. CDR3 in DNA: TGTGCCGTGCTCGGGTTTAACTATGGCTACACCTTC. Together with reference TRBV30 and TRBJ1-2, the CDR3 gives the full variable domain: SQTIHQWPATLVQPVGSPLSLECTVEGTSNPNLYWYRQAAGRGLQLLFYSVGIGQISSEVPQNLSASRPQDRQFILSSKKLLLSDSGFYLCAVLGFNYGYTFGSGTRLTVV.

The V gene is TRBV5-6, the J gene TRBJ2-7; D is uncertain. The CDR3 is 13 amino acids. CDR1 is SGHDT, CDR2 YYEEEE, per germline. Trimming left V 2 bases short and J 0 bases short, with 6 bases between. Here the CDR3 DNA reads TGTGCCAGCAGCTTCGAAGCCTCCTACGAGCAGTACTTC. The encoded protein is CASSFEASYEQYF. Together with reference TRBV5-6 and TRBJ2-7, the CDR3 gives the full variable domain: DAGVTQSPTHLIKTRGQQVTLRCSPKSGHDTVSWYQQALGQGPQFIFQYYEEEERQRGNFPDRFSGHQFPNYSSELNVNALLLGDSALYLCASSFEASYEQYFGPGTRLTVT.

The CDR3 here is CASSSNEGANEKLFF. The DNA of the CDR3 is TGTGCCAGCAGCAGCAATGAGGGGGCTAATGAAAAACTGTTTTTT. The chain links TRBV6-2 or TRBV6-3 to TRBJ1-4; D might be TRBD1 (6 bases). V shed 6 bases and J shed 3 bases, with 14 bases lying between them. Looked up from germline, CDR1 is MNHEY and CDR2 is SVGEGT. There are 15 residues in the CDR3.